This is a list of T cell receptor beta chains from one sample in a study of siplizumab effects on memory and regulatory T cells. TCRdb keeps only in-frame clones here, not all; method: immunoSEQ multiplex PCR. The table has around 100,000 clones, about 91% seen once. The sample was CD4+ T cells sorted from blood. Source of these receptors: a human donor in good health. CDR3s include the opening cysteine and the closing phenylalanine or tryptophan. Each record gives: J gene, V gene, D gene, clone size, CDR3 DNA, CDR3 protein. The D gene is left open where the match is weak. The size field is filled for only some rows; it gives once, few, many or a size class.

J: TRBJ1-2; V: TRBV18; D: NA; size: NA; DNA: TGTGCCAGCTCACCGACCGGGCAGGGTGAAGGCTACACCTTC; CDR3: CASSPTGQGEGYTF
J: TRBJ1-1; V: TRBV6-6; D: TRBD1; size: NA; DNA: TGTGCCAGCAGTAGGACAGGAGCGAACACTGAAGCTTTCTTT; CDR3: CASSRTGANTEAFF
J: TRBJ2-7; V: TRBV5-1; D: NA; size: NA; DNA: TGCGCCAGCCGCCGGGACGGCGAACCCTACGAGCAGTACTTC; CDR3: CASRRDGEPYEQYF
J: TRBJ2-7; V: TRBV18; D: TRBD2; size: NA; DNA: TGTGCCAGCTCACGGGCAGCGGGGGCCCAATACGAGCAGTACTTC; CDR3: CASSRAAGAQYEQYF
J: TRBJ2-7; V: TRBV7-9; D: NA; size: NA; DNA: TGTGCCAGCACCCGAGGTGGGGGATCCTACGAGCAGTACTTC; CDR3: CASTRGGGSYEQYF
J: TRBJ1-2; V: TRBV30; D: NA; size: NA; DNA: TGTGCCGCCAGAGTGCCAGCTGTATATGGCTACACCTTC; CDR3: CAARVPAVYGYTF
J: TRBJ1-1; V: TRBV6-1; D: NA; size: NA; DNA: TGTGCCAGCAGTGAAAGGTCTGAAGCTTTCTTT; CDR3: CASSERSEAFF
J: TRBJ1-1; V: TRBV30; D: NA; size: NA; DNA: TGTGCCTGGAGGACAGACGGGGTCGCTGAAGCTTTCTTT; CDR3: CAWRTDGVAEAFF
J: TRBJ2-5; V: TRBV4-1; D: TRBD1; size: once; DNA: TGCGCCAGCAGCCAAGATCAGGCCAGGGGGCGGGAGACCCAGTACTTC; CDR3: CASSQDQARGRETQYF
J: TRBJ1-1; V: TRBV11-2; D: NA; size: NA; DNA: TGTGCCAGCAGCTTAACGGCAGGGGTCGATGAAGCTTTCTTT; CDR3: CASSLTAGVDEAFF
J: TRBJ2-2; V: TRBV4-3; D: TRBD2; size: NA; DNA: TGCGCCAGCAGCCGCGACGGGGGGGCCTTTGCCGGGGAGCTGTTTTTT; CDR3: CASSRDGGAFAGELFF
J: TRBJ1-2; V: TRBV9; D: NA; size: NA; DNA: TGTGCCAGCAGCGTAGGCGGCAGCCAGGGCTACACCTTC; CDR3: CASSVGGSQGYTF
J: TRBJ2-1; V: TRBV11-3; D: NA; size: NA; DNA: TGTGCCAGCAGCTTCGACGGGACTCCCCCCACGAATGAGCAGTTCTTC; CDR3: CASSFDGTPPTNEQFF
J: TRBJ2-5; V: TRBV10-3; D: NA; size: once; DNA: TGTGCCATCAGTGAAAGGCAGCCGGAGACCCAGTACTTC; CDR3: CAISERQPETQYF
J: TRBJ2-7; V: TRBV5-5; D: NA; size: NA; DNA: TGTGCCAGCAGCTGGGTTGCGGAGGACGAGCAGTACTTC; CDR3: CASSWVAEDEQYF
J: TRBJ2-5; V: TRBV27; D: NA; size: NA; DNA: TGTGCCAGCGGCCGGACAGAAGAGACCCAGTACTTC; CDR3: CASGRTEETQYF
J: TRBJ2-3; V: TRBV5-1; D: TRBD1; size: NA; DNA: TGCGCCAGCAGCCAAGGACAGGTAAAGGTCACAGATACGCAGTATTTT; CDR3: CASSQGQVKVTDTQYF
J: TRBJ2-5; V: TRBV11-1; D: TRBD1; size: NA; DNA: TGTGCCAGCAGCCTAAGGAGGACAGGGGGCTCCCAAGAGACCCAGTACTTC; CDR3: CASSLRRTGGSQETQYF
J: TRBJ1-2; V: TRBV18; D: NA; size: NA; DNA: TGTGCCAGCTCCCCGGACGAAAGAGGCTACACCTTC; CDR3: CASSPDERGYTF
J: TRBJ2-3; V: TRBV6-1; D: NA; size: NA; DNA: TGTGCCAGCACCGAAGGGGCACCCCCCACAGATACGCAGTATTTT; CDR3: CASTEGAPPTDTQYF
J: TRBJ2-4; V: TRBV5-4; D: NA; size: NA; DNA: TGTGCCAGCAGCTTGGAAGGGGCCAAAAACATTCAGTACTTC; CDR3: CASSLEGAKNIQYF
J: TRBJ2-3; V: TRBV7-9; D: NA; size: NA; DNA: TGTGCCTCCAGTTCAGATACGCAGTATTTT; CDR3: CASSSDTQYF
J: TRBJ2-2; V: TRBV5-4; D: NA; size: NA; DNA: TGTGCCAGCAGCTTTGCAGGGAAGCCCGGGGAGCTGTTTTTT; CDR3: CASSFAGKPGELFF
J: TRBJ2-3; V: TRBV5-1; D: TRBD1; size: NA; DNA: TGCGCCAGCAGCATTGGACAGGGGGCAGATACGCAGTATTTT; CDR3: CASSIGQGADTQYF
J: TRBJ1-5; V: TRBV7-3; D: TRBD1; size: NA; DNA: TGTGCCAGCACCAACCCTGGACAGGTAAGCAATCAGCCCCAGCATTTT; CDR3: CASTNPGQVSNQPQHF
J: TRBJ1-5; V: TRBV7-9; D: NA; size: NA; DNA: TGTGCCAGCAGCTCGCGGGGCAATCAGCCCCAGCATTTT; CDR3: CASSSRGNQPQHF
J: TRBJ2-3; V: TRBV5-4; D: NA; size: NA; DNA: TGTGCCAGCAGCTTGAGGGGTAGCACAGATACGCAGTATTTT; CDR3: CASSLRGSTDTQYF
J: TRBJ2-2; V: TRBV23-1; D: NA; size: NA; DNA: TGCGCCAGCAGAGGGGGACGTGAAAAAACCGGGGAGCTGTTTTTT; CDR3: CASRGGREKTGELFF
J: TRBJ1-3; V: TRBV30; D: NA; size: NA; DNA: TGTGCCTACAGGGTTTTATCGGGAAACACCATATATTTT; CDR3: CAYRVLSGNTIYF
J: TRBJ2-7; V: TRBV10-1; D: TRBD2; size: NA; DNA: TGCGCCAGCTCCCCGAGCGGGGGGACCTACGAGCAGTACTTC; CDR3: CASSPSGGTYEQYF
J: TRBJ2-6; V: TRBV6-1; D: NA; size: few; DNA: TGTGCCAGCACCCTGATGTTCTCTGGGGCCAACGTCCTGACTTTC; CDR3: CASTLMFSGANVLTF
J: TRBJ1-2; V: TRBV6-6; D: NA; size: NA; DNA: TGTGCCAGCAGTTACGGGGCAGGGCCCTCGGGTGGCTACACCTTC; CDR3: CASSYGAGPSGGYTF
J: TRBJ1-3; V: TRBV12-5; D: NA; size: NA; DNA: TGTGCTAGTGGTGCCTCAGGAGCTGGAAACACCATATATTTT; CDR3: CASGASGAGNTIYF
J: TRBJ2-2; V: TRBV4-2; D: TRBD2; size: NA; DNA: TGTGCCAGCAGCCAACCACCGGGACTAGCGGGGGGCCTTAGGGGCCCCACCGGGGAGCTGTTTTTT; CDR3: CASSQPPGLAGGLRGPTGELFF
J: TRBJ2-6; V: TRBV28; D: TRBD2; size: NA; DNA: TGTGCCAGCAGTTTAAATCGAAGAGGAGCTAGCGGGGGGCCCTACTCTGGGGCCAACGTCCTGACTTTC; CDR3: CASSLNRRGASGGPYSGANVLTF
J: TRBJ1-1; V: TRBV10-3; D: NA; size: NA; DNA: TGTGCCATCAGTGAGACCTTAAACTTGAACACTGAAGCTTTCTTT; CDR3: CAISETLNLNTEAFF
J: TRBJ1-5; V: TRBV7-9; D: NA; size: NA; DNA: TGTGCCAGCAGCCGAGGGGGAGGTACGACGCAGCCCCAGCATTTT; CDR3: CASSRGGGTTQPQHF
J: TRBJ1-5; V: TRBV19; D: NA; size: NA; DNA: TGTGCCAGTAGTATGACCGGGGTTTTGAATCAGCCCCAGCATTTT; CDR3: CASSMTGVLNQPQHF
J: TRBJ1-6; V: TRBV18; D: NA; size: NA; DNA: TGTGCCAGCGCTTCCTCATCGGATAATTCACCCCTCCACTTT; CDR3: CASASSSDNSPLHF
J: TRBJ2-3; V: TRBV30; D: TRBD2; size: NA; DNA: TGTGCCTCCGGGACTAGGTACGCAGATACGCAGTATTTT; CDR3: CASGTRYADTQYF
J: TRBJ1-5; V: TRBV4-1; D: NA; size: NA; DNA: TGCGCCAGCAGCCGCCGATCAGATTTGTGGCCCCAGCATTTT; CDR3: CASSRRSDLWPQHF
J: TRBJ2-1; V: TRBV4-1; D: NA; size: NA; DNA: TGCGCCAGCAGGGTCGCCGGGACGGCAAATGAGCAGTTCTTC; CDR3: CASRVAGTANEQFF
J: TRBJ2-3; V: TRBV11-2; D: NA; size: once; DNA: TGTGCCAGCAGCTTCGGGGGCGCGGGTACGCAGTATTTT; CDR3: CASSFGGAGTQYF
J: TRBJ2-7; V: TRBV5-5; D: TRBD2; size: once; DNA: TGTGCCAGCAGCTTGGCGGGGCTAGCGGGGGCAGCCTACGAGCAGTACTTC; CDR3: CASSLAGLAGAAYEQYF
J: TRBJ1-5; V: TRBV18; D: NA; size: few; DNA: TGTGCCAGCTCACAACGACAGGATCGCGGGGATAGCAATCAGCCCCAGCATTTT; CDR3: CASSQRQDRGDSNQPQHF
J: TRBJ2-1; V: TRBV7-2; D: TRBD2; size: once; DNA: TGTGCCAGCAGCTCCCGACTAGCGGGGGACTACAATGAGCAGTTCTTC; CDR3: CASSSRLAGDYNEQFF
J: TRBJ2-3; V: TRBV2; D: NA; size: NA; DNA: TGTGCCAGCAGGCCCGGGGCGGGAACAGATACGCAGTATTTT; CDR3: CASRPGAGTDTQYF
J: TRBJ1-1; V: TRBV12-5; D: NA; size: NA; DNA: TGTGCTAGTGGTTCCGGACTTGAAGCTTTCTTT; CDR3: CASGSGLEAFF
J: TRBJ2-5; V: TRBV18; D: NA; size: NA; DNA: TGTGCCAGCTCACCGGGGTTGAGACAAGAGACCCAGTACTTC; CDR3: CASSPGLRQETQYF
J: TRBJ2-1; V: TRBV5-1; D: TRBD1; size: NA; DNA: TGCGCCAGCAGCTTGGACAGGGGAGATGAGCAGTTCTTC; CDR3: CASSLDRGDEQFF
J: TRBJ1-1; V: TRBV5-4; D: TRBD1; size: few; DNA: TGTGCCAGCAGCCGACAGGGGATGAACACTGAAGCTTTCTTT; CDR3: CASSRQGMNTEAFF
J: TRBJ2-7; V: TRBV10-2; D: NA; size: NA; DNA: TGCGCCAGCAGTGATCCAGCGGTACCCTACGAGCAGTACTTC; CDR3: CASSDPAVPYEQYF
J: TRBJ1-3; V: TRBV18; D: TRBD1; size: NA; DNA: TGTGCCAGCTCACGTACGACAGGGAGCTCTGGAAACACCATATATTTT; CDR3: CASSRTTGSSGNTIYF
J: TRBJ1-4; V: TRBV6-1; D: NA; size: NA; DNA: TGTGCCAGCAGTGAAGCGCGGGGCGGCTATCTCGAAAAACTGTTTTTT; CDR3: CASSEARGGYLEKLFF
J: TRBJ2-5; V: TRBV7-8; D: NA; size: NA; DNA: TGTGCCAGCAGCTTACAAGAAGCGGCAGGGACAGAGACCCAGTACTTC; CDR3: CASSLQEAAGTETQYF
J: TRBJ2-5; V: TRBV18; D: NA; size: NA; DNA: TGTGCCAGCTCACCCCCGAGTCAAGAGACCCAGTACTTC; CDR3: CASSPPSQETQYF
J: TRBJ2-3; V: TRBV5-4; D: NA; size: NA; DNA: TGTGCCAGCAGCTTGTGGCTAGGCATCCACCGAGGCACAGATACGCAGTATTTT; CDR3: CASSLWLGIHRGTDTQYF
J: TRBJ1-4; V: TRBV7-9; D: NA; size: NA; DNA: TGTGCCAGCAGCCCGGACCCGGGTGAAAAACTGTTTTTT; CDR3: CASSPDPGEKLFF
J: TRBJ1-2; V: TRBV6-6; D: NA; size: NA; DNA: TGTGCCAGCAGCCGTGCCTTACAGACTAACTATGGCTACACCTTC; CDR3: CASSRALQTNYGYTF
J: TRBJ1-5; V: TRBV12-5; D: NA; size: NA; DNA: TGTGCTAGTGGTTTGGGACAGACAAGTCAGCCCCAGCATTTT; CDR3: CASGLGQTSQPQHF